This T cell receptor beta chain was identified during a study of T cells in localized non-small cell lung cancer. Trimming took off 9 bases at V and 3 bases at J, with 15 bases between the two ends. CDR3 size: 13 residues. Per the germline V gene, CDR1 is MNHEY and CDR2 is SMNVEV (reference sequence). Libraries were prepared by immunoSEQ multiplex PCR; TCRdb keeps only in-frame clonotypes and omits some of them. The top ten hold 3.5% to 5% of the sample, which has some 31,000 clones, approximately 91% seen once. The material sequenced was peripheral blood, taken before any cancer treatment. This clonotype was sampled from a woman aged 35-75 years with stage I lung adenocarcinoma. The chain carries TRBV27 and TRBJ2-7, with D possibly matching TRBD2 (6 bases). CDR3 in DNA: TGTGCCAGTAAATTACAGGAGGGCTACGAGCAGTACTTC. Amino acids: CASKLQEGYEQYF.